The entry below describes one T cell receptor (beta chain). The antigen remains undetermined. The data were produced by immunoSEQ multiplex PCR, yet TCRdb's version contains in-frame clones alone and is incomplete. This table holds 70,000 to 90,000 clones, more than 60% found once. The CDR3 loop spans 17 amino acids. CDR1 and CDR2 (germline): SGHVS, FQNEAQ. V shed 1 base, J shed 6 bases, and the junction held 6 bases outside the gene matches. CTLA-4 blockade with ipilimumab, together with focal radiation, was given to patients with chemo-refractory metastatic non-small-cell lung cancer. This record belongs to a study of radiotherapy plus CTLA-4 blockade in lung cancer. Points from the study as a whole: Early shifts in blood T cell clones, with interferon-beta, reportedly predicted response best. Peripheral blood showed expansion of tumor-derived TCR clones after radiotherapy and ipilimumab.

V usage is TRBV7-8 and J usage is TRBJ2-1; 13 bases line up with TRBD2. This TCR derives from a human donor with non-small cell lung cancer whose response to radiotherapy plus ipilimumab could not be evaluated. Some clones in this sample may be carry-over from other donors' samples. The sample here was peripheral blood, taken from a patient treated with radiotherapy plus ipilimumab. CDR3 in DNA: TGTGCCAGCAGCTTAGGGCCCACTAGCGGGGGGGCCAATGAGCAGTTCTTC. Translation gives CASSLGPTSGGANEQFF.